These 14 T cell receptor beta chains share one sample of origin, sequenced in a study of blood T cell repertoires in COVID-19. Repertoires were generated with immunoSEQ multiplex PCR, while TCRdb's copy carries only in-frame clones and drops some. The repertoire holds 450,000 to 500,000 clones, 75% to 90% seen once, with approximately 2.9% in the top ten. Sequenced material: peripheral blood. Every receptor here comes from a human donor in a cohort sampled during active COVID-19.

The J gene is TRBJ1-3, the V gene TRBV9; D ambiguous. V was shortened by 4 bases and J by 3 bases, with 11 bases between the two germline ends. This CDR3 region has 14 residues. Germline CDR1 is SGDLS and CDR2 is YYNGEE. CDR3 loop: CASSPANYGNTIYF. The DNA for the CDR3 is TGTGCCAGCAGCCCAGCGAATTATGGAAACACCATATATTTT.

CDR3: CASSRAGGAGEKLFF. The CDR3 DNA reads as TGTGCCAGCAGCCGTGCAGGGGGCGCGGGTGAAAAACTGTTTTTT. The V and J genes are TRBV3-1 (or the pseudogene TRBV3-2) and TRBJ1-4; 8 bases are a match to TRBD1. CDR3 length equals 15 residues. After removal of 4 bases from V and 7 bases from J, the junction contained 8 bases not matched to a gene. Germline V gene data show CDR1 as LGHDT and CDR2 as YNNKEL (reference sequence).

The CDR3 loop is CASSQGSASYNEQFF. CDR3 coding DNA: TGCGCCAGCAGTCAGGGGAGCGCTTCTTACAATGAGCAGTTCTTC. J is TRBJ2-1 and V is TRBV23-1; weak D call: TRBD2 (5 bases). TRBV23-1 is designated an ORF whose function remains uncertain. Trimming left V 3 bases short and J 4 bases short, with 13 bases between. This CDR3 region has 15 residues.

V and J are TRBV7-9 and TRBJ2-5, with 8 bases that match TRBD2. V trimming: 5 bases; J trimming: 5 bases; junction bases outside the gene matches: 10. Germline CDR1 and CDR2: SEHNR and FQNEAQ (reference sequence). The CDR3 sequence is 15 residues long. The CDR3 protein is CASSPRTSIRETQYF. CDR3 DNA sequence: TGTGCCAGCAGCCCGAGGACTAGCATCCGTGAGACCCAGTACTTC.

The rearrangement joins TRBV11-2 to TRBJ1-4; no clear D gene. V lost 5 bases and J 0 bases, leaving 13 bases between the germline ends. The germline V gene encodes CDR1 SGHAT and CDR2 FQNNGV. The CDR3 totals 16 residues. The CDR3 nucleotides are TGTGCCAGCAGCCTCACTGGGAGGGCAACTAATGAAAAACTGTTTTTT. Protein sequence: CASSLTGRATNEKLFF.

This clone was observed once. The chain is built from TRBV27 and TRBJ1-1; 9 bases agree with TRBD1. The junction had 7 bases not matched to a gene; V was cut back by 2 bases and J by 6 bases. Germline V gene lookup returns CDR1 MNHEY and CDR2 SMNVEV (reference sequence). This CDR3 has 15 residues. Written as DNA, the CDR3 is TGTGCCAGCAGTTTACGGGGACAGGGAATCTCTGAAGCTTTCTTT. Its translation is CASSLRGQGISEAFF.

This chain uses TRBV30 with TRBJ1-1; possible D gene TRBD1, 5 bases. CDR1 is GTSNPN and CDR2 is SVGIG in the germline V gene (reference sequence). Between the trimmed V and J ends, which lost 0 bases and 8 bases, there was a span of 13 bases. This CDR3 has 13 amino acids. The CDR3 loop is CAWSVGGDGEAFF. The DNA for the CDR3 is TGTGCCTGGAGTGTGGGGGGGGACGGGGAAGCTTTCTTT.

V and J are TRBV18 and TRBJ2-7; D is uncertain. The germline gives CDR1 KGHSH, CDR2 LQKENI. Trimming removed 3 bases at V and 5 bases at J, with 2 bases between. This CDR3 contains 10 residues. For the CDR3, the DNA is TGTGCCAGCTCACCCAACGAGCAGTACTTC. The encoded protein is CASSPNEQYF.

This sequence joins TRBV27 and TRBJ2-7; D gene uncertain. V was cut by 6 bases and J by 3 bases, with 12 bases left in between. CDR1 and CDR2 (germline): MNHEY, SMNVEV (reference sequence). The CDR3 is 13 residues long. CDR3 DNA sequence: TGTGCCAGCAGCACTCGCGCTTTCTACGAGCAGTACTTC. Translation gives CASSTRAFYEQYF.

CDR3 protein: CATATGVGQPQHF. In DNA, the CDR3 is TGTGCCACCGCCACAGGGGTGGGTCAGCCCCAGCATTTT. V and J are TRBV24-1 and TRBJ1-5, with TRBD1 identical over 7 bases. The length of the CDR3 is 13 residues. Germline values: CDR1 KGHDR, CDR2 SFDVKD. The ends lost 9 bases at V and 6 bases at J; junction bases unmatched: 7.

The J gene is TRBJ2-6, the V gene TRBV29-1; D is ambiguous. V gave up 8 bases and J gave up 0 bases, with 8 bases separating them. Germline V gene data show CDR1 as SQVTM and CDR2 as ANQGSEA. This CDR3 has 13 residues. CDR3 residues: CSCSGSGANVLTF. CDR3 nucleotide sequence: TGCAGCTGCTCGGGCTCTGGGGCCAACGTCCTGACTTTC.

The chain has TRBV9 and TRBJ1-2; D is uncertain. In germline, CDR1 is SGDLS, CDR2 YYNGEE. The length of the CDR3 is 14 residues. Between the trimmed V and J ends, which lost 0 bases and 6 bases, there was a span of 12 bases. The CDR3 spells CASSVALYGDGYTF. In DNA form, the CDR3 reads TGTGCCAGCAGCGTAGCATTGTACGGGGATGGCTACACCTTC. Filled out from reference TRBV9 and TRBJ1-2, the complete variable domain reads DSGVTQTPKHLITATGQRVTLRCSPRSGDLSVYWYQQSLDQGLQFLIQYYNGEERAKGNILERFSAQQFPDLHSELNLSSLELGDSALYFCASSVALYGDGYTFGSGTRLTVV.

The rearrangement links TRBV12-5 to TRBJ1-2; 8 bases map to TRBD1. Losses at the gene ends were 5 bases for V and 6 bases for J; bases not matched to a gene: 8. The CDR3 length is 14 residues. Germline CDR1 and CDR2: LGHNT and FRNRAP. The CDR3, as DNA: TGTGCTAGTGGTGCCAACAGGGGGTTGAATGGCTACACCTTC. It translates to CASGANRGLNGYTF. Full variable domain (rest looked up from reference TRBV12-5 and TRBJ1-2): DARVTQTPRHKVTEMGQEVTMRCQPILGHNTVFWYRQTMMQGLELLAYFRNRAPLDDSGMPKDRFSAEMPDATLATLKIQPSEPRDSAVYFCASGANRGLNGYTFGSGTRLTVV.

This chain connects TRBV7-9 to TRBJ1-2, with D uncertain. Trimming stripped 2 bases from V and 4 bases from J, with 14 bases between. The CDR3 is made up of 15 amino acids. Germline V gives CDR1 SEHNR, CDR2 FQNEAQ (reference sequence). CDR3 nucleotide sequence: TGTGCCAGCAGCTTAAACCAGGCTCCGGCCTATGGCTACACCTTC. Protein: CASSLNQAPAYGYTF.